The 30 T cell receptor beta chains reported below all come from one sample, sequenced in a study of regulatory T cells in long-lasting Graves disease. Time point meaning: newly diagnosed GD, antithyroid drugs for less than 3 months. There was RNA extracted from PBMCs, and the TCR library was made from it. Researchers made TCR beta libraries by using iRepertoire HTBI primers and running Arm-PCR on CDR3 regions. TCRdb re-derived calls from the multiplex PCR reads in MiXCR, one entry per CDR3 protein. Altogether 400,000 to 500,000 distinct CDR3 sequences are present, about 16% being singletons, with the ten largest covering 20% to 25%. These data were also filed under a second study, of T cells in Graves' hyperthyroidism and ophthalmopathy.

The material was peripheral blood mononuclear cells (PBMCs), obtained at new diagnosis, from a patient treated with antithyroid drugs. These receptor sequences come from a woman between 18 and 29 years old with Graves disease.

The rearrangement links TRBV7-2 to TRBJ2-1; TRBD2 matches at 8 bases. The V segment lost 5 bases and the J segment 15 bases; nucleotides outside the gene matches: 15. CDR3 length equals 14 residues. Per the germline V gene, CDR1 is SGHTA and CDR2 is FQGNSA. The CDR3, as DNA: TGTGCCAGCAGCCAAGATTCCGGGAGGGGGGGGTTGTTCTTC. Translation: CASSQDSGRGGLFF.

V usage is TRBV6-4 and J usage is TRBJ2-1; TRBD2 is a possible D gene (5 bases). V lost 3 bases to trimming and J lost 2 bases, with 11 bases between them. Germline loops: CDR1 MRHNA, CDR2 SNTAGT. The CDR3 totals 15 residues. The CDR3 DNA reads as TGTGCCAGCAGTGAGGTACTAGGAACCTACAATGAGCAGTTCTTC. The encoded protein is CASSEVLGTYNEQFF.

There are many counts of this clonotype. The rearrangement uses TRBV12-3 or TRBV12-4 and TRBJ1-1; D unclear. Trimming stripped 1 base from V and 3 bases from J, with 12 bases between. CDR3 length: 15 amino acids. CDR3 sequence (DNA): TGTGCCAGCAGTTTAGAGGGCCAGGATGACACTGAAGCTTTCTTT. It is translated as CASSLEGQDDTEAFF.

The V gene is TRBV11-1, the J gene TRBJ2-1; D not resolved. The germline gives CDR1 SGHAT, CDR2 FQDESV (reference sequence). The CDR3 runs to 16 residues. V dropped 7 bases and J dropped 0 bases, with 16 bases sitting between them. The CDR3 nucleotides read TGTGCCAGCACTCGGAGCGCCTTAAGCTCCTACAATGAGCAGTTCTTC. Translation gives CASTRSALSSYNEQFF.

The CDR3 DNA reads as TGCAGTGCTAGAGAACTTACGACAGGGGGAATAAGCTCTGGGGCCAACGTCCTGACTTTC. Translation: CSARELTTGGISSGANVLTF. The V and J genes are TRBV20-1 and TRBJ2-6; TRBD1 matches 9 bases. Trimming cost V 0 bases and J 0 bases; bases outside gene matches: 12. The germline V gene encodes CDR1 DFQATT and CDR2 SNEGSKA (reference sequence). The CDR3 extends over 20 amino acids.

The J gene is TRBJ2-3, the V gene TRBV20-1; 8 bases align to TRBD1. The germline V gene encodes CDR1 DFQATT and CDR2 SNEGSKA (reference sequence). The CDR3 length is 15 residues. Trimming cost V 4 bases and J 2 bases; bases outside gene matches: 8. CDR3 nucleotide sequence: TGCAGTGCTATACCGGGACAGGAGGTCACAGATACGCAGTATTTT. This codes for CSAIPGQEVTDTQYF.

V gene TRBV6-2 or TRBV6-3 combines with J gene TRBJ1-2, with D possibly being TRBD1 (5 bases). Germline CDR1 is MNHEY and CDR2 is SVGEGT. Trimming removed 0 bases at V and 10 bases at J, with 12 bases between. The length of the CDR3 is 13 residues. CDR3 loop: CASSYSAGGTYTF. In nucleotides, the CDR3 is TGTGCCAGCAGTTACTCAGCCGGGGGTACCTACACCTTC.

The V call is TRBV20-1, the J call TRBJ2-5; 10 bases are shared with TRBD2. Germline V gene lookup returns CDR1 DFQATT and CDR2 SNEGSKA (reference sequence). Trimming took 0 bases from V and 4 from J; bases not matched to a gene: 8. The CDR3 runs 16 residues. The CDR3 reads CSARDVGLAVLETQYF. The CDR3 bases are TGCAGTGCTAGAGACGTTGGACTAGCGGTGTTAGAGACCCAGTACTTC.

This clonotype occurred many times. V is TRBV11-2 and J is TRBJ1-2; D ambiguous. Trimming stripped 0 bases from V and 0 bases from J, with 8 bases between. The CDR3 is 15 residues long. Germline lookup yields CDR1 SGHAT and CDR2 FQNNGV. The CDR3 protein is CASSLDLATNYGYTF. The CDR3, as DNA: TGTGCCAGCAGCTTAGATTTGGCTACTAACTATGGCTACACCTTC.

Many counts were recorded for this clonotype. This chain uses TRBV11-1 with TRBJ2-1; tentative D call: TRBD1 (6 bases). This CDR3 has 16 residues. Germline assignment: CDR1 SGHAT and CDR2 FQDESV (reference sequence). V was shortened by 3 bases and J by 5 bases, with 17 bases between the two germline ends. The CDR3, as DNA: TGTGCCAGCAGCTTTATCGGGGCAGGGGCCGACAATGAGCAGTTCTTC. Translating gives CASSFIGAGADNEQFF.

This clonotype was counted at least ten times. This chain joins TRBV18 and TRBJ2-3, with 9 nucleotides matching TRBD2. The CDR3 consists of 19 residues. CDR1 KGHSH and CDR2 LQKENI come from the germline V gene. The J segment lost 4 bases and the V segment lost 0 bases, leaving 14 bases of the junction unmatched. CDR3 loop: CASSPPVRAGGTLPDTQYF. CDR3 in DNA: TGTGCCAGCTCACCACCTGTAAGAGCGGGAGGAACTCTCCCAGATACGCAGTATTTT.

The chain uses TRBV7-2 and TRBJ2-1, with D tentatively TRBD2 (6 bases). Looked up from germline, CDR1 is SGHTA and CDR2 is FQGNSA. Trimming cost V 6 bases and J 6 bases, with 21 bases left between them. This CDR3 has 16 amino acids. The CDR3 region is CASRSFGLAFCNEQFF. In DNA, the CDR3 is TGTGCCAGCAGATCCTTCGGGCTAGCGTTCTGCAATGAGCAGTTCTTC.

This clonotype appeared a few times. This chain uses TRBV5-4 with TRBJ2-3; D is tentatively TRBD1 or TRBD2 (5 bases each). Deletions cut 4 bases from V and 1 base from J, with 13 bases between. The CDR3 covers 15 residues. The germline V gene has CDR1 SGHNT and CDR2 YYREEE (reference sequence). The CDR3 region has the DNA TGTGCCAGCAGCCCGAGGGAAGGGGGCACAGATACGCAGTATTTT. Translated: CASSPREGGTDTQYF.

As regards this clonotype: A single base separates this from a much larger clone, so it may be a read error. V usage is TRBV6-5 and J usage is TRBJ1-5; tentatively, D is TRBD1 (5 bases). CDR1 is MNHEY, CDR2 SVGAGI, per germline. Trimming took 2 bases from V and 3 from J, leaving 8 bases between them. The CDR3 sequence is 14 residues long. CDR3 loop: CASSYRGLNQPQHF. The CDR3 bases are TGTGCCAGCAGTTACAGGGGACTCAATCAGCCCCAGCATTTT.

This clonotype has at least ten counts. The rearrangement links TRBV27 to TRBJ2-5; D not certain. CDR1 and CDR2 from the germline V gene are MNHEY and SMNVEV (reference sequence). This CDR3 has 12 amino acids. V dropped 5 bases and J dropped 3 bases, with 7 bases sitting between them. Here the CDR3 DNA reads TGTGCCAGCAGTGGGGTCGAAGAGACCCAGTACTTC. Its translation: CASSGVEETQYF.

The rearrangement uses TRBV2 and TRBJ2-4; tentatively, D is TRBD1 or TRBD2 (5 bases each). The CDR3 contains 16 residues. Germline-derived CDR1 and CDR2 are SNHLY and FYNNEI. Trimming pared 2 bases from V and 1 base from J, leaving 12 bases between. This chain's CDR3 is CASSEWDEGAKNIQYF. As DNA, the CDR3 is TGTGCCAGCAGTGAATGGGACGAGGGGGCCAAAAACATTCAGTACTTC.

The gene calls are TRBV10-2 and TRBJ1-6; no firm D call. The CDR3 loop spans 17 amino acids. The germline V gene encodes CDR1 WSHSY and CDR2 SAAADI. Between the trimmed V and J ends, which lost 5 bases and 17 bases, there was a span of 31 bases. CDR3 amino acids: CASSPESDARMAREFHF. In DNA form, the CDR3 reads TGCGCCAGCAGTCCGGAATCGGACGCAAGAATGGCAAGGGAATTCCACTTT.

This chain links TRBV7-2 with TRBJ2-1, with D possibly TRBD2 on 5 matching bases. In germline, CDR1 is SGHTA, CDR2 FQGNSA. The V end lost 3 bases, the J end lost 3 bases, and 12 bases lay between the germline ends. The CDR3 is 15 amino acids. DNA of the CDR3: TGTGCCAGCAGCTTCCGGGGTGAGTACTACAATGAGCAGTTCTTC. This encodes CASSFRGEYYNEQFF. Full variable domain (outside the CDR3, taken from reference TRBV7-2 and TRBJ2-1): GAGVSQSPSNKVTEKGKDVELRCDPISGHTALYWYRQSLGQGLEFLIYFQGNSAPDKSGLPSDRFSAERTGGSVSTLTIQRTQQEDSAVYLCASSFRGEYYNEQFFGPGTRLTVL.

The V gene is TRBV27, the J gene TRBJ2-1, with 11 bases aligning to TRBD2. Germline CDR1 MNHEY, CDR2 SMNVEV (reference sequence). V was clipped by 5 bases and J by 8 bases; unmatched bases: 11. The CDR3 covers 16 residues. CDR3 DNA sequence: TGTGCCAGCAGTCAGATAAGACTAGCGGGATCGGATGAGCAGTTCTTC. Amino acids: CASSQIRLAGSDEQFF.

CDR3 bases: TGTGCCAGCATACGAGAGATCCAAGAGACCCAGTACTTC. Translating gives CASIREIQETQYF. The rearrangement links TRBV2 to TRBJ2-5; the D is unclear. CDR1 and CDR2 (germline): SNHLY, FYNNEI. The CDR3 covers 13 residues. Deletions cut 7 bases from V and 1 base from J, with 10 bases between.

The chain combines TRBV28 with TRBJ2-1, with D possibly TRBD2 on 6 matching bases. The CDR3 is 11 amino acids. From germline, CDR1 is MDHEN and CDR2 SYDVKM. V was shortened by 3 bases and J by 12 bases, with 9 bases between the two germline ends. CDR3 bases: TGTGCCAGCAGTTTGCGGGATCGGCAGTTCTTC. This translates into CASSLRDRQFF.

DNA for the CDR3: TGTGCCAGTCTATTGACAGGGGGGAACACTGAAGCTTTCTTT. This gives the protein CASLLTGGNTEAFF. The V and J genes are TRBV2 and TRBJ1-1; 9 bases match TRBD1. The CDR3 is 14 amino acids. V was clipped by 9 bases and J by 1 base; unmatched bases: 6. Germline values: CDR1 SNHLY, CDR2 FYNNEI.

This clonotype showed up many times. As DNA, the CDR3 is TGCAGCGTTGAACCGGGACGAGGACGCAATGAGCAGTTCTTC. Its protein is CSVEPGRGRNEQFF. The V and J genes are TRBV29-1 and TRBJ2-1; D may be TRBD1 or TRBD2 (5 bases each). V was pared by 2 bases and J by 6 bases, with 14 bases between. From germline, CDR1 is SQVTM and CDR2 ANQGSEA. This CDR3 spans 14 amino acids.

This clonotype was seen many times. The chain employs TRBV7-3 and TRBJ2-1, with TRBD2 as a possible D gene (5 bases). Germline CDR1 and CDR2: SGHTA and FQGTGA. Trimming pared 5 bases from V and 7 bases from J, leaving 15 bases between. The CDR3 length is 14 residues. CDR3 DNA sequence: TGTGCCAGCAGCCCCGAAGGAGGATGGAATGAGCAGTTCTTC. Protein product: CASSPEGGWNEQFF.

This clonotype showed up many times. V gene TRBV27 combines with J gene TRBJ1-3, with no clear D. CDR3 length: 15 amino acids. V was shortened by 2 bases and J by 0 bases, with 8 bases between the two germline ends. The germline V gene encodes CDR1 MNHEY and CDR2 SMNVEV (reference sequence). The CDR3 DNA reads TGTGCCAGCAGTTTAGGAGGGAACTCTGGAAACACCATATATTTT. Its translation: CASSLGGNSGNTIYF.

This chain links TRBV19 with TRBJ2-1, with D unclear. The V gene's germline CDR1 is LNHDA and CDR2 SQIVND (reference sequence). The CDR3 extends over 13 amino acids. The ends were cut back, 4 bases at V and 3 bases at J, with 7 bases in the middle. CDR3 amino acids: CASSKNGYNEQFF. The CDR3 DNA reads as TGTGCCAGTAGTAAAAACGGCTACAATGAGCAGTTCTTC.

There are many counts of this clonotype. The chain uses TRBV4-3 and TRBJ2-7; perhaps TRBD2 as D (6 bases). The CDR3 has 15 residues. V was trimmed by 2 bases and J by 6 bases, leaving 17 bases between them. Germline-derived CDR1 and CDR2 are LGHNA and YSLEER. In DNA, the CDR3 is TGCGCCAGCAGCCAAAGGAGGGAACCCCACTTCGAGCAGTACTTC. Amino acids: CASSQRREPHFEQYF.

Concerning this clonotype itself: A read error is possible here, since a much larger clone lies one base away. The genes are TRBV5-5 and TRBJ1-5, with D unclear. CDR3 length: 15 amino acids. Germline V gene lookup returns CDR1 SGHKS and CDR2 YYEKEE (reference sequence). The CDR3 loop is CANSLAGGHNQPQHF. In DNA form, the CDR3 reads TGTGCCAACAGCTTGGCGGGAGGGCACAATCAGCCCCAGCATTTT.

V and J are TRBV5-1 and TRBJ2-3; TRBD2 aligns across 7 bases. The length of the CDR3 is 17 residues. After removal of 4 bases from V and 2 bases from J, the junction contained 13 bases not matched to a gene. Germline CDR1 reads SGHRS; CDR2 reads YFSETQ. The CDR3 spells CASSPVLSGRLTDTQYF. The CDR3 DNA follows: TGCGCCAGCAGCCCGGTTCTGTCCGGGAGGCTCACAGATACGCAGTATTTT. Complete variable domain (other parts from reference TRBV5-1 and TRBJ2-3): KAGVTQTPRYLIKTRGQQVTLSCSPISGHRSVSWYQQTPGQGLQFLFEYFSETQRNKGNFPGRFSGRQFSNSRSEMNVSTLELGDSALYLCASSPVLSGRLTDTQYFGPGTRLTVL.

The sample holds many counts of this clonotype. DNA for the CDR3: TGTGCCAGCAGATGGACGGTCCAAGAGACCCAGTACTTC. It is translated as CASRWTVQETQYF. The chain has TRBV6-1 and TRBJ2-5; D is undetermined. The germline V gene encodes CDR1 MNHNS and CDR2 SASEGT. The V and J ends lost 6 bases and 1 base respectively, with 9 bases between them. The CDR3 is 13 amino acids.